The 9 T cell receptor beta chains given below trace back to one sample, sequenced in a study of OX40 agonist ivuxolimab in advanced cancers. Profiling relied on immunoSEQ multiplex PCR, and the TCRdb table lists in-frame clones only, not all of them. This table holds about 43,000 clones, approximately 86% found once. The specimen comprised CD4+ or CD8+ T cells sorted from blood, sampled in a trial of the OX40 agonist ivuxolimab. These TCRs come from an adult with an advanced solid tumor such as melanoma, head and neck, liver or kidney cancer.

The chain employs TRBV19 and TRBJ2-5, with D perhaps matching TRBD1 (6 bases). In germline, CDR1 is LNHDA, CDR2 SQIVND (reference sequence). Trimming left V 7 bases short and J 1 base short, with 7 bases between. The CDR3 consists of 12 residues. The CDR3 reads CASKDSQETQYF. The CDR3 DNA is TGTGCCAGTAAGGACAGCCAAGAGACCCAGTACTTC.

This clone appeared once. The chain recombines TRBV20-1 with TRBJ2-7; 7 nucleotides match TRBD1. Germline CDR1 DFQATT, CDR2 SNEGSKA (reference sequence). The CDR3 extends over 11 amino acids. With 5 bases clipped from V and 5 bases from J, the junction kept 3 bases outside the gene matches. CDR3 nucleotide sequence: TGCAGTGCTGGAACAGGGGACGAGCAGTACGTC. It codes for CSAGTGDEQYV.

This clone was seen a handful of times. The chain is built from TRBV14 and TRBJ2-1; D is undetermined. Germline V gene data show CDR1 as SGHDN and CDR2 as FVKESK. CDR3 length: 14 residues. Deletions cut 4 bases from V and 6 bases from J, with 13 bases between. DNA for the CDR3: TGTGCCAGCAGCCTAATAAGCGCAATCAATGAGCAGTTCTTC. Translated: CASSLISAINEQFF.

The CDR3 nucleotides are TGTGCCAGCAGTCCGCTGGGACTAGCGAGAGTAGGCGAGCAGTACTTC. Protein product: CASSPLGLARVGEQYF. The chain couples TRBV27 to TRBJ2-7; the match to TRBD2 covers 10 bases. The germline gives CDR1 MNHEY, CDR2 SMNVEV (reference sequence). This CDR3 is 16 amino acids long. With 5 bases clipped from V and 6 bases from J, the junction kept 13 bases outside the gene matches.

The DNA for the CDR3 is TGTGCCAGCAGCACACCGGGCCTTAATGAAAAACTGTTTTTT. This translates into CASSTPGLNEKLFF. The V gene is TRBV9, the J gene TRBJ1-4, with unresolved D. Trimming removed 4 bases from V and 4 bases from J, with 11 bases in between. The CDR3 is 14 residues long. CDR1 is SGDLS and CDR2 is YYNGEE in the germline V gene. Supplemented by reference TRBV9 and TRBJ1-4, the full variable domain reads DSGVTQTPKHLITATGQRVTLRCSPRSGDLSVYWYQQSLDQGLQFLIQYYNGEERAKGNILERFSAQQFPDLHSELNLSSLELGDSALYFCASSTPGLNEKLFFGSGTQLSVL.

This clone is a singleton in its sample. This chain joins TRBV4-2 and TRBJ1-1, with D possibly being TRBD1 (5 bases). The CDR3 sequence is 16 residues long. The ends were cut back, 2 bases at V and 7 bases at J, with 20 bases in the middle. Germline CDR1 and CDR2: LGHNA and YNFKEQ. This CDR3 is CASSQQSTEFKIEAFF. The CDR3 nucleotides are TGTGCCAGCAGCCAACAATCGACAGAGTTCAAGATTGAAGCTTTCTTT.

The rearrangement joins TRBV5-4 to TRBJ1-1, with 8 bases lining up with TRBD1. The J segment lost 4 bases and the V segment lost 4 bases, leaving 9 bases of the junction unmatched. This CDR3 has 15 amino acids. CDR1 and CDR2 (germline): SGHNT, YYREEE (reference sequence). CDR3 DNA sequence: TGTGCCAGCAGCCACCTCAGGGGGCGCGTCACTGAAGCTTTCTTT. Translated, it gives CASSHLRGRVTEAFF.

The rearrangement uses TRBV29-1 and TRBJ2-7, with a tentative D call TRBD1 (5 bases). This CDR3 has 13 amino acids. The V and J ends lost 4 bases and 2 bases respectively, with 12 bases between them. Germline V CDR1 and CDR2: SQVTM, ANQGSEA. DNA of the CDR3: TGCAGCGTTGTTGTGGGGCAGGCCTACGAGCAGTACTTC. Amino acid sequence: CSVVVGQAYEQYF.

The V and J genes are TRBV19 and TRBJ1-5; 7 bases map to TRBD1. The CDR3 consists of 14 residues. J lost 4 bases, V lost 5 bases, and 5 bases had no gene match. From germline, CDR1 is LNHDA and CDR2 SQIVND (reference sequence). CDR3 sequence reads: CASSLGTENQPQHF. CDR3 coding DNA: TGTGCCAGTAGTCTAGGGACAGAGAATCAGCCCCAGCATTTT.